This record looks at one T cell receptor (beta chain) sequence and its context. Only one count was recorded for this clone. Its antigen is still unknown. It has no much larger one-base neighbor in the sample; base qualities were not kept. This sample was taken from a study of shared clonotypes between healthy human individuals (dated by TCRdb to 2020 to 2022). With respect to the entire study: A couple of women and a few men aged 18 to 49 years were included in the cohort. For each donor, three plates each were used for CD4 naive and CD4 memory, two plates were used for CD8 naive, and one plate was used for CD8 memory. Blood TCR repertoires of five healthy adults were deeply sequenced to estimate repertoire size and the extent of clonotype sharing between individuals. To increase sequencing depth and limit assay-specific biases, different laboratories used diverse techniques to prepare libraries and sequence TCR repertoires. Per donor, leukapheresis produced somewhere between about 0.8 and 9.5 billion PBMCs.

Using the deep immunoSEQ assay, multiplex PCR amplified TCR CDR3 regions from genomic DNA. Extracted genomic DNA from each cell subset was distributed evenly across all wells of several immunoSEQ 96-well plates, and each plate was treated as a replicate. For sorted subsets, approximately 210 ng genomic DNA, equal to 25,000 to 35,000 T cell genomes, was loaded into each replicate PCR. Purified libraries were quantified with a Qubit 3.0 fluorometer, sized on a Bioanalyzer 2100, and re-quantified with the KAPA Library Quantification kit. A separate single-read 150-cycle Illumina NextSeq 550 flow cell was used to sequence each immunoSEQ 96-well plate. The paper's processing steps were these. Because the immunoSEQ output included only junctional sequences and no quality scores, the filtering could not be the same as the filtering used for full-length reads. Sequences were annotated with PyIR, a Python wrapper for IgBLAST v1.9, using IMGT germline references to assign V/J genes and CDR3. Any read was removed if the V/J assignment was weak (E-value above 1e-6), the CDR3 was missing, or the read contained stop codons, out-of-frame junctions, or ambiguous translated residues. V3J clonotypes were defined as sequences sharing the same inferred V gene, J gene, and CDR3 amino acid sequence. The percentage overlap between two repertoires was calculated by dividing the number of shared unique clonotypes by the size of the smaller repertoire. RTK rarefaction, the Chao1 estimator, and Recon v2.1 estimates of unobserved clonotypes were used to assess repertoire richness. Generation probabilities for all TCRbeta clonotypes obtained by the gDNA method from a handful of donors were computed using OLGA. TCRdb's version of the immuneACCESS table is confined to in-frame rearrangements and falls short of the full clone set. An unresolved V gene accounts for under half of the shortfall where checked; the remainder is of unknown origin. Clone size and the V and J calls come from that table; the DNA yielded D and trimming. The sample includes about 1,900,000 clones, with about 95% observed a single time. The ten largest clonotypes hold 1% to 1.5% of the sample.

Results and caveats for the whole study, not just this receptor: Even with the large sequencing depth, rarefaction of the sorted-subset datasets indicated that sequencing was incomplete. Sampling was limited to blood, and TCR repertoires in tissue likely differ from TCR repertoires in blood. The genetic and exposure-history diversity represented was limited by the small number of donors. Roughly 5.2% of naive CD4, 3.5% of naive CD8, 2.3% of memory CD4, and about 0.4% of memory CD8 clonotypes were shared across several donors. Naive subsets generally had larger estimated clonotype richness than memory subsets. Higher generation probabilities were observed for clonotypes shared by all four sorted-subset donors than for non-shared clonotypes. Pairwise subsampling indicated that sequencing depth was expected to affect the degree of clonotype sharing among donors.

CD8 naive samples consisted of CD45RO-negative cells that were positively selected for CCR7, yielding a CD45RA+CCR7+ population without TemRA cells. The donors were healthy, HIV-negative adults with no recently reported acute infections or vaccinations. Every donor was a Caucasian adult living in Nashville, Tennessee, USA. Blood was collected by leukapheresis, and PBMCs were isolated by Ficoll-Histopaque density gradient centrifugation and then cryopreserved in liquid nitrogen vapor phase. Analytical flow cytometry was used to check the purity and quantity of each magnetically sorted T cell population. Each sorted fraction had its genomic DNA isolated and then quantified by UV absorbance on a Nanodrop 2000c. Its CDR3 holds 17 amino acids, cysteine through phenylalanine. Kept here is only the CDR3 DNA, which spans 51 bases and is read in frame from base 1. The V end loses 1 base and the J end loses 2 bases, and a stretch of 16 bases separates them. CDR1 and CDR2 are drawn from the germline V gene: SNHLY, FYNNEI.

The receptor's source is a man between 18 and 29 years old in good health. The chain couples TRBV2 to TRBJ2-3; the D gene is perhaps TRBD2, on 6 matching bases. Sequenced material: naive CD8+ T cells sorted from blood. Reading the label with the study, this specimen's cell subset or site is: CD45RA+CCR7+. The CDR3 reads CASSEGEAGQFTDTQYF. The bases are TGTGCCAGCAGTGAAGGGGAGGCGGGCCAGTTCACAGATACGCAGTATTTT.